This TCR beta chain is from a study of T cell repertoires in cytomegalovirus infection. The sample holds many counts of this clonotype. This CDR3 has 16 residues. The V gene lost 5 bases and the J gene lost 4 bases, with 18 bases spanning the gap. CDR1 and CDR2 (germline): SEHNR, FQNEAQ (reference sequence). A single record per CDR3 protein comes from TCRdb applying MiXCR to the reads. The sample lists 250,000 or so distinct CDR3 sequences; approximately 15% were seen once. The sequence came from a human donor in good health (CMV status not recorded). Some clones in this sample may be carry-over from other donors' samples. The sequenced material came from CD8+ T cells from PBMCs. The gene calls are TRBV7-9 and TRBJ2-1; tentatively, D is TRBD2 (7 bases). The CDR3 bases are TGTGCCAGCAGCCCGAGATGGGGGGGGGCGTACAATGAGCAGTTCTTC. Its translation is CASSPRWGGAYNEQFF.